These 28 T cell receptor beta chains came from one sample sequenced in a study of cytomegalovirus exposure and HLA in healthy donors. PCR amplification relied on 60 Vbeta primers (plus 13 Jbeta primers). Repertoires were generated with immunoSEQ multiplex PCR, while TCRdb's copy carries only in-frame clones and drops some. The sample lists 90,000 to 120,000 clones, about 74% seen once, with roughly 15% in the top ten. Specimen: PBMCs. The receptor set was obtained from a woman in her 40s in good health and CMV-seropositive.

Here the CDR3 DNA reads TGTGCCAGCAGCACCTTCGGTCAGCCCCAGCATTTT. This encodes CASSTFGQPQHF. The chain combines TRBV7-2 with TRBJ1-5; the D is unclear. Germline CDR1 is SGHTA and CDR2 is FQGNSA. CDR3 length equals 12 residues. Trimming shortened V by 5 bases and J by 6 bases, and 8 bases separated the two germline ends.

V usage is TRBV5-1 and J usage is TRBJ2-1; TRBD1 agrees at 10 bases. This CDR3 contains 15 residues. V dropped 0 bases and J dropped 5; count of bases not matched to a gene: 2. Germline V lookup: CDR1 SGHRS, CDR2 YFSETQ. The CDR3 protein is CASSLGQGAHNEQFF. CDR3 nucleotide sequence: TGCGCCAGCAGCTTGGGACAGGGGGCCCACAATGAGCAGTTCTTC.

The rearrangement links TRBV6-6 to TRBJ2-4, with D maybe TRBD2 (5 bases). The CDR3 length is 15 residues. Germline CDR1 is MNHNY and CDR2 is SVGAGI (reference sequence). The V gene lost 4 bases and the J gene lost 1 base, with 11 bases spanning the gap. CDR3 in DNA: TGTGCCAGCAGTTTTGGCACTAGTGCCAAAAACATTCAGTACTTC. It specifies CASSFGTSAKNIQYF.

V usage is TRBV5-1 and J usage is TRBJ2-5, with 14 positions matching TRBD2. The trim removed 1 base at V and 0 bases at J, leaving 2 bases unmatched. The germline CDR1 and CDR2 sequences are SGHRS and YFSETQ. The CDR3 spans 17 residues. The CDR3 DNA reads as TGCGCCAGCAGCTTGTCGACTAGCGGGGGGGACCAAGAGACCCAGTACTTC. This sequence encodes CASSLSTSGGDQETQYF. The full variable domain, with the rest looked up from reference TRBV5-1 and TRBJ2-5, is KAGVTQTPRYLIKTRGQQVTLSCSPISGHRSVSWYQQTPGQGLQFLFEYFSETQRNKGNFPGRFSGRQFSNSRSEMNVSTLELGDSALYLCASSLSTSGGDQETQYFGPGTRLLVL.

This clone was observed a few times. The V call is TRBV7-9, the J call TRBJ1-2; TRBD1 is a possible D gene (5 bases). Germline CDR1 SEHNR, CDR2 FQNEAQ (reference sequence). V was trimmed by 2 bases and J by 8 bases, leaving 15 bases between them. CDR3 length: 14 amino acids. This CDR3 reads CASSLHGTTKGYTF. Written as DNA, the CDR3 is TGTGCCAGCAGCTTACACGGGACTACGAAAGGCTACACCTTC. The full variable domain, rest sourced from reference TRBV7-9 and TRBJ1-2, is DTGVSQNPRHKITKRGQNVTFRCDPISEHNRLYWYRQTLGQGPEFLTYFQNEAQLEKSRLLSDRFSAERPKGSFSTLEIQRTEQGDSAMYLCASSLHGTTKGYTFGSGTRLTVV.

Written as DNA, the CDR3 is TGTGCCATCAGCCTTAGCGGGGGGGCTGCAGATACGCAGTATTTT. Translation: CAISLSGGAADTQYF. The chain combines TRBV10-3 with TRBJ2-3; TRBD2 matches at 11 bases. This CDR3 comprises 15 residues. V was clipped by 6 bases and J by 4 bases; unmatched bases: 6. Germline V gives CDR1 ENHRY, CDR2 SYGVKD.

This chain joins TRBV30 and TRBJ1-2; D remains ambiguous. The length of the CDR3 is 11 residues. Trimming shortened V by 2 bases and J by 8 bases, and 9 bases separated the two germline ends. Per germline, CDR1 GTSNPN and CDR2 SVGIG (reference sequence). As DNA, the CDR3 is TGTGCCTGGAGTTGGGGAGGAGGCTACACCTTC. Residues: CAWSWGGGYTF.

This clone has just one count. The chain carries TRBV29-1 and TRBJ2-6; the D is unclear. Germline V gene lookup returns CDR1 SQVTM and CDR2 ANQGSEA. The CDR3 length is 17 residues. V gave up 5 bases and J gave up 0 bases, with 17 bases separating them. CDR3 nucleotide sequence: TGCAGCGTTATAGCAGCCCAAAAGAGCTCTGGGGCCAACGTCCTGACTTTC. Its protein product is CSVIAAQKSSGANVLTF.

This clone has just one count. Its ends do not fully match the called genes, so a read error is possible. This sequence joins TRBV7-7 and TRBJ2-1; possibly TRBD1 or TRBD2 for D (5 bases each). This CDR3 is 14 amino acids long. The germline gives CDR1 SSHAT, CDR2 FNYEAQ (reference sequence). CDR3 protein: CASSLEGHHNEQFF. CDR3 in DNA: TGTGCTAGCAGCTTAGAGGGGCACCACAATGAGCAGTTCTTC.

CDR3 in amino acids: CASSLAAGVGETQYF. CDR3 in DNA: TGTGCCAGCAGCTTAGCGGCAGGGGTCGGGGAGACCCAGTACTTC. The chain is built from TRBV7-9 and TRBJ2-5; possibly TRBD1 for D (6 bases). This CDR3 spans 15 amino acids. Germline values: CDR1 SEHNR, CDR2 FQNEAQ (reference sequence). Trimming left V 0 bases short and J 5 bases short, with 13 bases between. The full variable domain, its missing parts supplied by reference TRBV7-9 and TRBJ2-5, is DTGVSQNPRHKITKRGQNVTFRCDPISEHNRLYWYRQTLGQGPEFLTYFQNEAQLEKSRLLSDRFSAERPKGSFSTLEIQRTEQGDSAMYLCASSLAAGVGETQYFGPGTRLLVL.

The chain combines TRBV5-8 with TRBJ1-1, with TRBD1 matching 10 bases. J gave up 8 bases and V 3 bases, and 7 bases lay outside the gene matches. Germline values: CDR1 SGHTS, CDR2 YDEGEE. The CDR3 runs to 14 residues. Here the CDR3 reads CASSSTGGVTEAFF. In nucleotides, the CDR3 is TGTGCCAGCAGCTCGACAGGGGGCGTGACGGAAGCTTTCTTT.

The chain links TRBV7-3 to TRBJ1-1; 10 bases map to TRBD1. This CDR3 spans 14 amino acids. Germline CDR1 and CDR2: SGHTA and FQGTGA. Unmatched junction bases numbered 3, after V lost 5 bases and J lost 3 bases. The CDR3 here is CASSLDRGYTEAFF. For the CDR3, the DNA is TGTGCCAGCAGCCTGGACAGGGGGTACACTGAAGCTTTCTTT.

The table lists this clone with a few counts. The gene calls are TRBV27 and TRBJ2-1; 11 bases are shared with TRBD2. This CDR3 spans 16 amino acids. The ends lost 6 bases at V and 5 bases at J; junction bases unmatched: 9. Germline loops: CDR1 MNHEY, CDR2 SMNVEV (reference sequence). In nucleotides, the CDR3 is TGTGCCAGCAGAAAAGGGACTAGCGGTCCCGACAATGAGCAGTTCTTC. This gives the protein CASRKGTSGPDNEQFF.

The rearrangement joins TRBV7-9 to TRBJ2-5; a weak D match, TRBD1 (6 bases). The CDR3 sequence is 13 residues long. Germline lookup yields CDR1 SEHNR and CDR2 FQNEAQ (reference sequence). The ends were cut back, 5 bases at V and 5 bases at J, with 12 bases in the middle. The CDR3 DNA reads TGTGCCAGCAGCCGCGGACAGTCGGAGACCCAGTACTTC. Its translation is CASSRGQSETQYF.

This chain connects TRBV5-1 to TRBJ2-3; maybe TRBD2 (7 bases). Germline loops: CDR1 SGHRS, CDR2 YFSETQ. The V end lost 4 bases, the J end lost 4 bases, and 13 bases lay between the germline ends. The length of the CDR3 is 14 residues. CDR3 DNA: TGCGCCAGCAGCGCTGCGGGGGCATCAGATACGCAGTATTTT. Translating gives CASSAAGASDTQYF.

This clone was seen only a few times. CDR3 sequence (DNA): TGTGCCAGCAGCGTAGGGGGAGGGAGGACCGGGGAGCTGTTTTTT. This translates into CASSVGGGRTGELFF. The chain is built from TRBV9 and TRBJ2-2; TRBD2 aligns across 7 bases. The CDR3 contains 15 residues. Germline V lookup: CDR1 SGDLS, CDR2 YYNGEE. Trimming cost V 0 bases and J 5 bases; bases outside gene matches: 4.

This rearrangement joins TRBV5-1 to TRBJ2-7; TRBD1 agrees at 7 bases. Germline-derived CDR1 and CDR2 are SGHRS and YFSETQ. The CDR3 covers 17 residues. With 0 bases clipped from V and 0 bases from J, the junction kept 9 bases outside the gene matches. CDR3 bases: TGCGCCAGCAGCTTGGCCACACTACGGACAGGCTCCTACGAGCAGTACTTC. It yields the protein CASSLATLRTGSYEQYF.

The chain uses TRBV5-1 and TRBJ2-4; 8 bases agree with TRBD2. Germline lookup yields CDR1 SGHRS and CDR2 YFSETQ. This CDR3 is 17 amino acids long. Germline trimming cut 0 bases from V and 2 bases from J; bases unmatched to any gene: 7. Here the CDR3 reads CASSLATSGGTKNIQYF. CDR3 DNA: TGCGCCAGCAGCTTGGCCACTAGCGGTGGAACCAAAAACATTCAGTACTTC.

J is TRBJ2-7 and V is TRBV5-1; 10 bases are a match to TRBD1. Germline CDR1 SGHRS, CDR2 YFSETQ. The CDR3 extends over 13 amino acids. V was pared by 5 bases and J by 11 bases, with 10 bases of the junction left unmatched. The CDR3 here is CASREPGQGLEYF. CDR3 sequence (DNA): TGCGCCAGCAGAGAACCGGGACAGGGGTTGGAGTACTTC.

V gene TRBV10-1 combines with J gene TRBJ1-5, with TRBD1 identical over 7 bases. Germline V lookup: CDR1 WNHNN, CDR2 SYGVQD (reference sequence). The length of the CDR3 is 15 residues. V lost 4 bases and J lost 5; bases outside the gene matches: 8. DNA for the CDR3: TGCGCCAGCAGTGGGGCGGGGCAGGGGGATCAGCCCCAGCATTTT. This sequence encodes CASSGAGQGDQPQHF.

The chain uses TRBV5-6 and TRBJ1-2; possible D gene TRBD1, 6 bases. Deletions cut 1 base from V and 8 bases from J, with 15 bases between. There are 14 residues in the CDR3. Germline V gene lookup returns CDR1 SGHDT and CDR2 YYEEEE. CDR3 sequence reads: CASSLFAGAGGYTF. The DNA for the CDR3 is TGTGCCAGCAGCTTGTTTGCGGGGGCAGGGGGCTACACCTTC.

CDR3 DNA sequence: TGTGCCAGCAGTGGTAGCGGGGTTGCCTACGAGCAGTACTTC. Translation: CASSGSGVAYEQYF. The chain joins TRBV6-1 to TRBJ2-7; 8 bases fit TRBD2. The CDR3 runs 14 residues. V lost 4 bases to trimming and J lost 2 bases; unmatched junction nucleotides: 4. CDR1 and CDR2 (germline): MNHNS, SASEGT.

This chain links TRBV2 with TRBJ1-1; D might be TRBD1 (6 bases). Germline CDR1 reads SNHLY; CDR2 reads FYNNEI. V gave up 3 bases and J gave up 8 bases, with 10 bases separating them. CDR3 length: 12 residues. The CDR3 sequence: CASSDDRIEAFF. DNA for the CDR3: TGTGCCAGCAGTGACGACAGGATCGAAGCTTTCTTT.

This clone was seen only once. The CDR3 DNA reads TGTGCCAGCAGCTTAGAAGCAGGGATGAACACTGAAGCTTTCTTT. Translated, it gives CASSLEAGMNTEAFF. V is TRBV7-3 and J is TRBJ1-1; a weak D match, TRBD1 (5 bases). Trimming shortened V by 2 bases and J by 0 bases, and 10 bases separated the two germline ends. The CDR3 runs 15 residues. CDR1 SGHTA and CDR2 FQGTGA come from the germline V gene. Together with reference TRBV7-3 and TRBJ1-1, the CDR3 gives the full variable domain: GAGVSQTPSNKVTEKGKYVELRCDPISGHTALYWYRQSLGQGPEFLIYFQGTGAADDSGLPNDRFFAVRPEGSVSTLKIQRTERGDSAVYLCASSLEAGMNTEAFFGQGTRLTVV.

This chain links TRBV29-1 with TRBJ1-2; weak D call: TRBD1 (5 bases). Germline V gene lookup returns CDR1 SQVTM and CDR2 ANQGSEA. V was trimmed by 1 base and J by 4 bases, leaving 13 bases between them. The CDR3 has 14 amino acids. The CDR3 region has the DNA TGCAGCGTTGAAGTAGGGACTGTCGGCTATGGCTACACCTTC. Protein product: CSVEVGTVGYGYTF. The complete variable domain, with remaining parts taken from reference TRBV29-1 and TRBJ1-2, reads SAVISQKPSRDICQRGTSLTIQCQVDSQVTMMFWYRQQPGQSLTLIATANQGSEATYESGFVIDKFPISRPNLTFSTLTVSNMSPEDSSIYLCSVEVGTVGYGYTFGSGTRLTVV.

CDR3 sequence reads: CASSPRREGGEQYF. CDR3 bases: TGTGCCAGCTCACCACGGCGAGAAGGGGGCGAGCAGTACTTC. The V call is TRBV18, the J call TRBJ2-7; perhaps TRBD1 as D (6 bases). The CDR3 loop spans 14 amino acids. Trimming pared 1 base from V and 6 bases from J, leaving 13 bases between. Germline V gene lookup returns CDR1 KGHSH and CDR2 LQKENI.

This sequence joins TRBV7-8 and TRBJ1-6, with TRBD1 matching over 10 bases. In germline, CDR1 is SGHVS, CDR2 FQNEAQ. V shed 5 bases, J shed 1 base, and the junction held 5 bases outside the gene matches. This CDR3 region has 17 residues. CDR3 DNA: TGTGCCAGCAGCCCGCGGACAGGGGGATCCTATAATTCACCCCTCCACTTT. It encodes CASSPRTGGSYNSPLHF. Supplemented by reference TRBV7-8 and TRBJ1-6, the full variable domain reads GAGVSQSPRYKVAKRGQDVALRCDPISGHVSLFWYQQALGQGPEFLTYFQNEAQLDKSGLPSDRFFAERPEGSVSTLKIQRTQQEDSAVYLCASSPRTGGSYNSPLHFGNGTRLTVT.

The chain's CDR3 is CASRRGMETQYF. In DNA form, the CDR3 reads TGTGCCAGCAGGCGGGGGATGGAGACCCAGTACTTC. V is TRBV27 and J is TRBJ2-5; 7 positions match TRBD2. The length of the CDR3 is 12 residues. V trimming: 6 bases; J trimming: 5 bases; junction bases outside the gene matches: 3. The germline V gene encodes CDR1 MNHEY and CDR2 SMNVEV (reference sequence).